Below, 26 T cell receptor beta chains from the same sample are listed, as sequenced in a study of cytomegalovirus exposure and HLA in healthy donors. PCR primers comprised 60 Vbeta and 13 Jbeta primers. Repertoires were generated with immunoSEQ multiplex PCR, while TCRdb's copy carries only in-frame clones and drops some. The sample lists roughly 290,000 clones, roughly 80% occurring once. The sample consisted of PBMCs. The receptors come from a girl aged 2 to 9 in good health and CMV-seronegative.

V usage is TRBV7-6 and J usage is TRBJ2-5; 9 bases match TRBD1. V was clipped by 4 bases and J by 2 bases; unmatched bases: 8. This CDR3 spans 16 amino acids. The germline V gene has CDR1 SGHVS and CDR2 FNYEAQ. The DNA for the CDR3 is TGTGCCAGCAGCTCTGCGGACAGGGGCGATCAAGAGACCCAGTACTTC. As protein: CASSSADRGDQETQYF.

V usage is TRBV10-3 and J usage is TRBJ2-1; a weak D match, TRBD2 (6 bases). The germline V gene encodes CDR1 ENHRY and CDR2 SYGVKD. The length of the CDR3 is 17 residues. V gave up 10 bases and J gave up 1 base, with 23 bases separating them. The CDR3 protein is CATQQRDREPSYNEQFF. The CDR3, as DNA: TGTGCCACCCAACAGAGAGATCGGGAGCCTTCCTACAATGAGCAGTTCTTC.

The gene calls are TRBV18 and TRBJ1-1, with D hard to call. Looked up from germline, CDR1 is KGHSH and CDR2 is LQKENI. The CDR3 is made up of 12 amino acids. The V end was cut by 3 bases, the J end by 7 bases, with 9 bases between. The CDR3 region is CASSPGGYEAFF. The DNA for the CDR3 is TGTGCCAGCTCACCCGGCGGGTATGAAGCTTTCTTT.

The chain recombines TRBV7-9 with TRBJ2-3; 8 positions agree with TRBD2. Per the germline V gene, CDR1 is SEHNR and CDR2 is FQNEAQ (reference sequence). This CDR3 is built from 16 residues. Trimming removed 2 bases from V and 0 bases from J; junction bases left unmatched: 4. Here the CDR3 reads CASSLSGSSSTDTQYF. CDR3 DNA: TGTGCCAGCAGCTTAAGCGGGAGTTCTAGCACAGATACGCAGTATTTT.

The chain recombines TRBV2 with TRBJ2-2; 8 bases match TRBD1. The V segment lost 6 bases and the J segment 5 bases; nucleotides outside the gene matches: 5. CDR1 is SNHLY, CDR2 FYNNEI, per germline. The CDR3 runs to 14 residues. CDR3 sequence: CASRQGALTGELFF. CDR3 nucleotides: TGTGCCAGCAGGCAGGGGGCATTGACCGGGGAGCTGTTTTTT. Full variable domain (remainder filled in from reference TRBV2 and TRBJ2-2): EPEVTQTPSHQVTQMGQEVILRCVPISNHLYFYWYRQILGQKVEFLVSFYNNEISEKSEIFDDQFSVERPDGSNFTLKIRSTKLEDSAMYFCASRQGALTGELFFGEGSRLTVL.

This clone was seen a few times. The gene calls are TRBV5-1 and TRBJ2-1; 12 bases are a match to TRBD1. The CDR3 spans 15 residues. Germline lookup yields CDR1 SGHRS and CDR2 YFSETQ. The J segment lost 9 bases and the V segment lost 4 bases, leaving 8 bases of the junction unmatched. For the CDR3, the DNA is TGCGCCAGCAGCCTCCGGGACAGGGGGCAAAGTGAGCAGTTCTTC. Translating it yields CASSLRDRGQSEQFF.

The J gene is TRBJ1-1, the V gene TRBV10-3; 9 nucleotides agree with TRBD1. CDR3 size: 12 residues. V was pared by 10 bases and J by 6 bases, with 6 bases of the junction left unmatched. CDR1 and CDR2 (germline): ENHRY, SYGVKD. The CDR3 coding sequence is TGTGCCACCTCACAGGGGGCCGCTGAAGCTTTCTTT. Protein sequence: CATSQGAAEAFF.

The sample holds a few counts of this clone. V and J are TRBV29-1 and TRBJ2-2; D is possibly TRBD2 (5 bases). There are 13 residues in the CDR3. The V end lost 5 bases, the J end lost 7 bases, and 14 bases lay between the germline ends. Germline V gene sequence: CDR1 SQVTM, CDR2 ANQGSEA. The CDR3 nucleotides are TGCAGCGTTACTCGAGGGTCTGGCGGGGAGCTGTTTTTT. Its protein is CSVTRGSGGELFF.

The gene calls are TRBV30 and TRBJ1-4; D unresolved. The V gene lost 4 bases and the J gene lost 7 bases, with 13 bases spanning the gap. The CDR3 covers 13 residues. In germline, CDR1 is GTSNPN, CDR2 SVGIG (reference sequence). The CDR3 here is CAWTREAGEKLFF. The CDR3 region has the DNA TGTGCCTGGACAAGGGAAGCGGGTGAAAAACTGTTTTTT.

The chain joins TRBV4-2 to TRBJ2-3; D unresolved. Germline values: CDR1 LGHNA, CDR2 YNFKEQ. V was clipped by 5 bases and J by 5 bases, with 11 bases between them. The CDR3 is 13 amino acids. The CDR3 loop reads CASSLGLKDTQYF. DNA for the CDR3: TGTGCCAGCAGCTTGGGCCTCAAAGATACGCAGTATTTT.

V usage is TRBV29-1 and J usage is TRBJ2-1; 7 positions agree with TRBD2. Germline values: CDR1 SQVTM, CDR2 ANQGSEA. The CDR3 loop spans 17 amino acids. V was clipped by 0 bases and J by 7 bases; unmatched bases: 15. This chain's CDR3 is CSVEDQPGGRGRNEQFF. As DNA, the CDR3 is TGCAGCGTTGAAGACCAGCCCGGGGGGAGGGGAAGGAATGAGCAGTTCTTC.

This clone has just a few counts. V gene TRBV28 combines with J gene TRBJ2-7; possibly TRBD2 for D (6 bases). The germline V gene has CDR1 MDHEN and CDR2 SYDVKM. V gave up 7 bases and J gave up 2 bases, with 15 bases separating them. The CDR3 spans 14 residues. CDR3 nucleotide sequence: TGTGCCAGCAACCAAGCCGGGACTGCCTACGAGCAGTACTTC. It specifies CASNQAGTAYEQYF.

The CDR3 DNA reads TGTGCCAGCAGCCCGACCGACAGGGTTGGTGGAAACACCATATATTTT. Translating gives CASSPTDRVGGNTIYF. The V gene is TRBV7-2, the J gene TRBJ1-3; TRBD1 aligns across 7 bases. V shed 5 bases and J 3 bases; nucleotides not matched to a gene: 10. This CDR3 has 16 amino acids. The germline gives CDR1 SGHTA, CDR2 FQGNSA.

The gene calls are TRBV7-6 and TRBJ2-7; possibly TRBD2 for D (7 bases). With 5 bases removed from V and 0 bases from J, the gap between germline ends came to 17 bases. The V gene's germline CDR1 is SGHVS and CDR2 FNYEAQ. The CDR3 extends over 16 amino acids. The CDR3 bases are TGTGCCAGCAGCAGAGGGGGGGTGGGGGTCTCCTACGAGCAGTACTTC. Amino acids: CASSRGGVGVSYEQYF.

The chain links TRBV13 to TRBJ2-5, with TRBD1 as a possible D gene (5 bases). Trimming took 3 bases from V and 5 from J, leaving 10 bases between them. Germline V gene data show CDR1 as PRHDT and CDR2 as FYEKMQ (reference sequence). The length of the CDR3 is 13 residues. The CDR3 DNA reads as TGTGCCAGCAGCTTTGCTGGGGCCGAGACCCAGTACTTC. It is translated as CASSFAGAETQYF.

The chain recombines TRBV5-1 with TRBJ2-7, with D perhaps matching TRBD2 (6 bases). Germline V gene sequence: CDR1 SGHRS, CDR2 YFSETQ. V was cut by 0 bases and J by 3 bases, with 13 bases left in between. The CDR3 spans 15 residues. In DNA form, the CDR3 reads TGCGCCAGCAGCTTGGGGCCGGGAGCGGGCTACGAGCAGTACTTC. It translates to CASSLGPGAGYEQYF. Based on the CDR3 plus reference TRBV5-1 and TRBJ2-7, the full variable domain is KAGVTQTPRYLIKTRGQQVTLSCSPISGHRSVSWYQQTPGQGLQFLFEYFSETQRNKGNFPGRFSGRQFSNSRSEMNVSTLELGDSALYLCASSLGPGAGYEQYFGPGTRLTVT.

The chain combines TRBV5-1 with TRBJ2-1; D may be TRBD1 (6 bases). The CDR3 has 14 amino acids. Trimming cost V 0 bases and J 6 bases, with 10 bases left between them. Germline assignment: CDR1 SGHRS and CDR2 YFSETQ. CDR3 sequence reads: CASSLGYRVNEQFF. In nucleotides, the CDR3 is TGCGCCAGCAGCTTGGGCTACAGGGTCAATGAGCAGTTCTTC.

Only one count was recorded for this clone. The V call is TRBV12-5, the J call TRBJ1-1; 7 bases map to TRBD1. The CDR3 consists of 16 residues. Germline V gene data show CDR1 as LGHNT and CDR2 as FRNRAP. Trimming removed 3 bases from V and 3 bases from J; junction bases left unmatched: 10. The CDR3 bases are TGTGCTAGTGGTTTCGACAGGGAGGTGGCGTACACTGAAGCTTTCTTT. Its translation: CASGFDREVAYTEAFF. The variable domain in full, completed from reference TRBV12-5 and TRBJ1-1, reads DARVTQTPRHKVTEMGQEVTMRCQPILGHNTVFWYRQTMMQGLELLAYFRNRAPLDDSGMPKDRFSAEMPDATLATLKIQPSEPRDSAVYFCASGFDREVAYTEAFFGQGTRLTVV.

The V call is TRBV5-1, the J call TRBJ2-5; D call uncertain. The germline CDR1 and CDR2 sequences are SGHRS and YFSETQ. The V end lost 2 bases, the J end lost 4 bases, and 9 bases lay between the germline ends. CDR3 length: 13 residues. CDR3 DNA: TGCGCCAGCAGCTTAGGCGGCGGAGAGACCCAGTACTTC. It codes for CASSLGGGETQYF.

V is TRBV18 and J is TRBJ2-2; 7 bases are shared with TRBD1. Losses at the gene ends were 3 bases for V and 1 base for J; bases not matched to a gene: 2. This CDR3 contains 15 residues. Germline CDR1 is KGHSH and CDR2 is LQKENI. CDR3 sequence: CASSPRTGNTGELFF. For the CDR3, the DNA is TGTGCCAGCTCACCCAGGACAGGGAACACCGGGGAGCTGTTTTTT.

CDR3 sequence: CASSPSGHGLTGELFF. Here the CDR3 DNA reads TGTGCCAGCAGTCCATCGGGACACGGACTCACCGGGGAGCTGTTTTTT. The rearrangement joins TRBV14 to TRBJ2-2, with D perhaps matching TRBD1 (6 bases). The germline V gene has CDR1 SGHDN and CDR2 FVKESK. This CDR3 contains 16 residues. With 6 bases removed from V and 4 bases from J, the gap between germline ends came to 18 bases.

This clone has a handful of counts. V is TRBV28 and J is TRBJ2-1; unclear D gene. Germline V gene lookup returns CDR1 MDHEN and CDR2 SYDVKM. V lost 2 bases and J 7 bases, leaving 12 bases between the germline ends. The CDR3 totals 14 residues. CDR3 nucleotide sequence: TGTGCCAGCAGTTTAATCGCCCAGAGGAATGAGCAGTTCTTC. It specifies CASSLIAQRNEQFF.

This clone was seen a handful of times. This chain joins TRBV7-8 and TRBJ1-5, with a possible D match to TRBD1 (6 bases). The germline V gene has CDR1 SGHVS and CDR2 FQNEAQ. The V gene lost 0 bases and the J gene lost 5 bases, with 14 bases spanning the gap. This CDR3 comprises 16 residues. In nucleotides, the CDR3 is TGTGCCAGCAGCTTAGCGCTGGGGGCGCTTCATCAGCCCCAGCATTTT. This sequence encodes CASSLALGALHQPQHF.

This chain connects TRBV7-2 to TRBJ1-5, with unresolved D. This CDR3 has 15 residues. Trimming cost V 1 base and J 0 bases, with 7 bases left between them. The V gene's germline CDR1 is SGHTA and CDR2 FQGNSA. The CDR3 DNA follows: TGTGCCAGCAGCTTAGACTTCTATAGCAATCAGCCCCAGCATTTT. It codes for CASSLDFYSNQPQHF.

The chain recombines TRBV7-6 with TRBJ2-2, with 10 nucleotides matching TRBD1. The CDR3 runs to 15 residues. V trimming: 5 bases; J trimming: 4 bases; junction bases outside the gene matches: 4. Germline V gene lookup returns CDR1 SGHVS and CDR2 FNYEAQ. In DNA form, the CDR3 reads TGTGCCAGCAGCCGGACAGGGGGATCCACCGGGGAGCTGTTTTTT. Its translation: CASSRTGGSTGELFF.

The rearrangement joins TRBV6-5 to TRBJ1-2; perhaps TRBD1 as D (5 bases). CDR3 length: 13 residues. Germline lookup yields CDR1 MNHEY and CDR2 SVGAGI. Between the trimmed V and J ends, which lost 6 bases and 2 bases, there was a span of 10 bases. The CDR3, as DNA: TGTGCCAGCAGCTTGACAGTAAACTATGGCTACACCTTC. This translates into CASSLTVNYGYTF.